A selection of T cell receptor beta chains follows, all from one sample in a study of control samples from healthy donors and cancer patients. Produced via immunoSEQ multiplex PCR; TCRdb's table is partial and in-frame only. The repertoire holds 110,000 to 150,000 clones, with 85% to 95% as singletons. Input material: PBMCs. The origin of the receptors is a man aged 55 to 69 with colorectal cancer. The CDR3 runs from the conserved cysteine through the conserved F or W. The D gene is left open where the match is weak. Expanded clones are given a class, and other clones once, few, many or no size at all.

CDR3: CASSIHPAADTQYF
DNA: TGTGCCAGCAGTATCCATCCCGCGGCAGATACGCAGTATTTT
D: .
J: TRBJ2-3
size: .
V: TRBV27

CDR3: CASSIAGDSATNEKLFF
DNA: TGTGCCAGTAGTATAGCGGGGGACAGCGCAACTAATGAAAAACTGTTTTTT
D: TRBD1
J: TRBJ1-4
size: .
V: TRBV19

CDR3: CASSLVGTGGSTDTQYF
DNA: TGTGCCAGCAGCCTAGTTGGGACAGGGGGTAGCACAGATACGCAGTATTTT
D: TRBD1
J: TRBJ2-3
size: .
V: TRBV2

CDR3: CASSQDVYRANYGYTF
DNA: TGCGCCAGCAGCCAAGATGTCTACCGAGCTAACTATGGCTACACCTTC
D: .
J: TRBJ1-2
size: once
V: TRBV4-1

CDR3: CASTPDRAANYGYTF
DNA: TGTGCCAGCACCCCCGACCGGGCAGCGAACTATGGCTACACCTTC
D: .
J: TRBJ1-2
size: once
V: TRBV6-6

CDR3: CASSIRSPSYNEQFF
DNA: TGTGCCAGTAGTATACGGAGTCCCTCCTACAATGAGCAGTTCTTC
D: .
J: TRBJ2-1
size: .
V: TRBV19

CDR3: CASSLVTSGGAGAGELFF
DNA: TGCGCCAGCAGCTTGGTGACTAGCGGGGGGGCCGGTGCCGGGGAGCTGTTTTTT
D: TRBD2
J: TRBJ2-2
size: .
V: TRBV5-1

CDR3: CASTGANNYGYTF
DNA: TGTGCCAGCACGGGGGCCAATAACTATGGCTACACCTTC
D: .
J: TRBJ1-2
size: few
V: TRBV6-5

CDR3: CASSPQGTTGELFF
DNA: TGTGCCAGTAGTCCACAGGGTACCACCGGGGAGCTGTTTTTT
D: .
J: TRBJ2-2
size: .
V: TRBV19

CDR3: CASCRTADSGNTIYF
DNA: TGTGCCAGCTGCCGGACAGCAGACTCTGGAAACACCATATATTTT
D: .
J: TRBJ1-3
size: .
V: TRBV27

CDR3: CASGGQGNTEAFF
DNA: TGTGCCTCAGGAGGACAGGGGAACACTGAAGCTTTCTTT
D: TRBD1
J: TRBJ1-1
size: .
V: TRBV6-5

CDR3: CASSRGAGELFF
DNA: TGTGCCAGTAGTAGGGGAGCCGGGGAGCTGTTTTTT
D: .
J: TRBJ2-2
size: .
V: TRBV19

CDR3: CASSFLGLEQFF
DNA: TGCGCCAGCAGCTTCCTCGGGCTTGAGCAGTTCTTC
D: .
J: TRBJ2-1
size: .
V: TRBV5-1

CDR3: CASSESGATDTQYF
DNA: TGTGCCAGCAGTGAATCAGGGGCAACAGATACGCAGTATTTT
D: .
J: TRBJ2-3
size: .
V: TRBV25-1

CDR3: CASSPQGAYGYTF
DNA: TGTGCCAGCAGCCCACAGGGCGCCTATGGCTACACCTTC
D: .
J: TRBJ1-2
size: .
V: TRBV5-6

CDR3: CASSRTDGHEQYF
DNA: TGCGCCAGCAGTCGGACAGACGGACACGAGCAGTACTTC
D: .
J: TRBJ2-7
size: .
V: TRBV5-1